These 16 T cell receptor beta chains were all obtained from the same sample, sequenced in a study of blood T cells in healthy people across ages. For the second PCR, which ran for about 6 to 11 cycles, a sample-barcoded 5' primer and a J-beta primer mix were used. MiXCR, applied by TCRdb to the 5' RACE reads, yields one record per CDR3 protein. The table records about a million distinct CDR3 sequences, 45% to 50% of them present only once. Sequencing input: blood. The receptor set was obtained from a man aged 25-45 years in good health.

The rearrangement links TRBV20-1 to TRBJ1-5; TRBD1 might be the D (6 bases). Per germline, CDR1 DFQATT and CDR2 SNEGSKA (reference sequence). The CDR3 has 13 amino acids. V was cut by 5 bases and J by 9 bases, with 17 bases left in between. Here the CDR3 DNA reads TGCAGTGCTTACAGGGACCCCTCGCCGCCCCAGCATTTT. Its translation is CSAYRDPSPPQHF.

The chain has TRBV11-3 and TRBJ2-3; TRBD1 or TRBD2 may be the D gene (5 bases each). From germline, CDR1 is SGHNT and CDR2 YENEEA. This CDR3 spans 13 amino acids. The V gene lost 8 bases and the J gene lost 4 bases, with 13 bases spanning the gap. The CDR3 protein is CASQLQEADTQYF. CDR3 in DNA: TGTGCCAGCCAACTACAGGAGGCAGATACGCAGTATTTT.

The genes are TRBV4-2 and TRBJ2-7; 7 bases match TRBD1. Germline CDR1 LGHNA, CDR2 YNFKEQ. J gave up 3 bases and V 4 bases, and 6 bases lay outside the gene matches. CDR3 length: 14 residues. DNA of the CDR3: TGTGCCAGCAGCCCTAACAGGGGAAGCTACGAGCAGTACTTC. Amino acids: CASSPNRGSYEQYF.

This clonotype was seen more than once but under ten times. The V and J genes are TRBV4-1 and TRBJ2-7, with TRBD1 matching 7 bases. Germline lookup yields CDR1 MGHRA and CDR2 YSYEKL. V lost 3 bases and J lost 3; bases outside the gene matches: 8. The CDR3 has 15 amino acids. The CDR3 is CASSQTAQGLYEQYF. DNA of the CDR3: TGCGCCAGCAGCCAGACGGCACAGGGGCTCTACGAGCAGTACTTC.

The chain uses TRBV6-1 and TRBJ2-2; D is undetermined. The CDR3 runs to 13 residues. The V and J ends lost 6 bases and 5 bases respectively, with 10 bases between them. In germline, CDR1 is MNHNS, CDR2 SASEGT. CDR3 sequence (DNA): TGTGCCAGCAGCACGGAAGGTACCGGGGAGCTGTTTTTT. Amino acid sequence: CASSTEGTGELFF.

V usage is TRBV2 and J usage is TRBJ1-2; TRBD1 is a possible D gene (5 bases). The germline V and J ends were trimmed by 3 bases and 4 bases, with 9 bases remaining between them. This CDR3 is built from 13 residues. Germline V gene lookup returns CDR1 SNHLY and CDR2 FYNNEI. DNA of the CDR3: TGTGCCAGCAGTGAGGGGGTTGGCTATGGCTACACCTTC. Its translation is CASSEGVGYGYTF. Supplemented by reference TRBV2 and TRBJ1-2, the full variable domain reads EPEVTQTPSHQVTQMGQEVILRCVPISNHLYFYWYRQILGQKVEFLVSFYNNEISEKSEIFDDQFSVERPDGSNFTLKIRSTKLEDSAMYFCASSEGVGYGYTFGSGTRLTVV.

The CDR3 region is CASNGGTEASPLHF. The DNA of the CDR3 is TGTGCCAGCAACGGCGGGACAGAGGCTTCACCCCTCCACTTT. This chain joins TRBV25-1 and TRBJ1-6, with TRBD1 matching over 7 bases. CDR3 length: 14 residues. The V gene's germline CDR1 is MGHDK and CDR2 SYGVNS. The J segment lost 9 bases and the V segment lost 7 bases, leaving 9 bases of the junction unmatched.

The V gene is TRBV27, the J gene TRBJ2-6; 7 nucleotides align to TRBD1. The V and J ends lost 4 bases and 9 bases, in that order; junction bases with no gene match: 12. CDR3 length: 16 amino acids. Germline V gives CDR1 MNHEY, CDR2 SMNVEV (reference sequence). The CDR3 DNA reads TGTGCCAGCAGTTCGCGTAGGGGGCGGAGTGGCAACGTCCTGACTTTC. This encodes CASSSRRGRSGNVLTF. The complete variable domain, with remaining parts taken from reference TRBV27 and TRBJ2-6, reads EAQVTQNPRYLITVTGKKLTVTCSQNMNHEYMSWYRQDPGLGLRQIYYSMNVEVTDKGDVPEGYKVSRKEKRNFPLILESPSPNQTSLYFCASSSRRGRSGNVLTFGAGSRLTVL.

The chain is built from TRBV20-1 and TRBJ2-3; D gene unclear. Germline V lookup: CDR1 DFQATT, CDR2 SNEGSKA (reference sequence). With 6 bases removed from V and 8 bases from J, the gap between germline ends came to 15 bases. This CDR3 has 12 amino acids. CDR3 loop: CSASPQEVTQYF. The CDR3 coding sequence is TGCAGTGCGAGCCCTCAAGAAGTTACGCAGTATTTT.

This clonotype was picked up one time. This chain links TRBV6-1 with TRBJ2-2; 8 bases are a match to TRBD2. This CDR3 is 15 amino acids long. The ends lost 5 bases at V and 8 bases at J; junction bases unmatched: 10. Germline V CDR1 and CDR2: MNHNS, SASEGT. The CDR3 sequence is CASSLAGGLSGELFF. The CDR3 DNA reads as TGTGCCAGCAGTCTCGCGGGGGGCTTATCGGGGGAGCTGTTTTTT.

The CDR3 loop reads CASSEARNQPQHF. CDR3 sequence (DNA): TGTGCCAGCAGTGAAGCCAGGAATCAGCCCCAGCATTTT. The chain uses TRBV6-1 and TRBJ1-5; no clear D gene. There are 13 residues in the CDR3. Trimming took 0 bases from V and 4 from J, leaving 4 bases between them. The germline gives CDR1 MNHNS, CDR2 SASEGT.

There are many counts of this clonotype. This rearrangement joins TRBV7-9 to TRBJ1-4; the D gene is possibly TRBD1 (5 bases). CDR3 length equals 13 residues. Trimming shortened V by 5 bases and J by 7 bases, and 11 bases separated the two germline ends. Per germline, CDR1 SEHNR and CDR2 FQNEAQ (reference sequence). This CDR3 reads CASSPGPGEKLFF. As DNA, the CDR3 is TGTGCCAGCAGCCCGGGACCGGGTGAAAAACTGTTTTTT.

The chain employs TRBV6-1 and TRBJ2-1; D is unresolved. The germline CDR1 and CDR2 sequences are MNHNS and SASEGT. V lost 1 base, J lost 10 bases, and 8 bases lay in between. This CDR3 is 12 amino acids long. CDR3 coding DNA: TGTGCCAGCAGTGAAGGTTATCGGGAGCAGTTCTTC. The encoded protein is CASSEGYREQFF.

J is TRBJ1-1 and V is TRBV7-9; no reliable D call. V was pared by 0 bases and J by 3 bases, with 20 bases between. The CDR3 covers 18 residues. CDR1 is SEHNR, CDR2 FQNEAQ, per germline (reference sequence). CDR3 in amino acids: CASSLAMDRVVSDTEAFF. CDR3 nucleotides: TGTGCCAGCAGCTTAGCGATGGATAGGGTCGTATCGGACACTGAAGCTTTCTTT.

This chain uses TRBV9 with TRBJ1-5; 7 nucleotides line up with TRBD1. The CDR3 is 19 residues long. Germline loops: CDR1 SGDLS, CDR2 YYNGEE. Unmatched junction bases numbered 15, after V lost 3 bases and J lost 0 bases. As DNA, the CDR3 is TGTGCCAGCAGCGCAGGGACCGGGACAGACTATTATAGCAATCAGCCCCAGCATTTT. Translated, it gives CASSAGTGTDYYSNQPQHF.

The gene calls are TRBV27 and TRBJ2-4; D is unclear. This CDR3 is 15 amino acids long. Looked up from germline, CDR1 is MNHEY and CDR2 is SMNVEV (reference sequence). Trimming left V 0 bases short and J 0 bases short, with 6 bases between. The CDR3 region is CASSLSRVAKNIQYF. CDR3 in DNA: TGTGCCAGCAGTTTATCTAGGGTAGCCAAAAACATTCAGTACTTC.